The 10 T cell receptor beta chains reported below all come from one sample, sequenced in a study of T cells after yellow fever vaccination. A single record per CDR3 protein comes from TCRdb applying MiXCR to the 5' RACE reads. The sample carries about 140,000 distinct CDR3 sequences, over 7% recorded once. Source: CD4+ T cells sorted from PBMCs, taken 5 days after the yellow fever booster vaccination. The source is a man in his thirties or forties who received the YFV17D yellow fever vaccine.

Turning to this clonotype: A read error is possible here, since a much larger clone lies one base away. The chain couples TRBV5-6 to TRBJ2-5, with 7 bases identical to TRBD1. The ends lost 4 bases at V and 4 bases at J; junction bases unmatched: 7. The CDR3 covers 14 residues. Germline V gene sequence: CDR1 SGHDT, CDR2 YYEEEE. This CDR3 is CASSETGTVETQYF. CDR3 DNA sequence: TGTGCCAGCAGCGAGACAGGGACGGTAGAGACCCAGTACTTC.

This clonotype has ten or more counts. The CDR3 sequence is CASSTAGSSDGYTF. CDR3 bases: TGCGCCAGCAGCACCGCCGGGTCAAGCGATGGCTACACCTTC. The chain uses TRBV5-1 and TRBJ1-2; D is unclear. V gave up 4 bases and J gave up 6 bases, with 16 bases separating them. Germline V gene sequence: CDR1 SGHRS, CDR2 YFSETQ. The CDR3 has 14 residues.

This clonotype was counted ten times or more. V usage is TRBV9 and J usage is TRBJ2-2; D remains ambiguous. The CDR3 consists of 13 residues. The V and J ends lost 0 bases and 8 bases respectively, with 8 bases between them. Per germline, CDR1 SGDLS and CDR2 YYNGEE. DNA of the CDR3: TGTGCCAGCAGCGTAGCTGATATGGGGGAGCTGTTTTTT. Protein product: CASSVADMGELFF.

This clonotype was found many times. V is TRBV7-2 and J is TRBJ2-7; D unresolved. The germline CDR1 and CDR2 sequences are SGHTA and FQGNSA. V was trimmed by 2 bases and J by 3 bases, leaving 17 bases between them. The CDR3 totals 16 residues. The CDR3 sequence is CASSLQVSILYYEQYF. CDR3 nucleotide sequence: TGTGCCAGCAGCTTACAGGTCTCCATCCTCTACTACGAGCAGTACTTC.

This clonotype was recorded many times. The rearrangement uses TRBV7-8 and TRBJ2-1; the match to TRBD2 covers 7 bases. Germline V gene lookup returns CDR1 SGHVS and CDR2 FQNEAQ. The V gene end was trimmed by 5 bases and the J gene end by 5 bases; junction bases not matched to a gene: 9. The CDR3 loop spans 15 amino acids. The CDR3 spells CASSATGTMHNEQFF. CDR3 bases: TGTGCCAGCAGCGCCACCGGGACTATGCACAATGAGCAGTTCTTC.

This clonotype has at least ten counts. This chain connects TRBV7-8 to TRBJ1-2, with a possible D match to TRBD1 (5 bases). The CDR3 is made up of 14 amino acids. The V gene lost 5 bases and the J gene lost 2 bases, with 12 bases spanning the gap. In germline, CDR1 is SGHVS, CDR2 FQNEAQ. The CDR3 loop reads CASSRDSINYGYTF. The CDR3 bases are TGTGCCAGCAGCCGAGACAGTATCAACTATGGCTACACCTTC.

In its sample, this clonotype was seen many times. The chain combines TRBV12-3 or TRBV12-4 with TRBJ2-2, with D uncertain. V was shortened by 7 bases and J by 4 bases, with 7 bases between the two germline ends. This CDR3 is 12 amino acids long. CDR3 sequence (DNA): TGTGCCAGCAACTGGGGCACCGGGGAGCTGTTTTTT. Translated, it gives CASNWGTGELFF.

This clonotype occurred many times. The chain recombines TRBV4-3 with TRBJ1-1, with D maybe TRBD1 (5 bases). Germline V CDR1 and CDR2: LGHNA, YSLEER. Trimming removed 0 bases from V and 6 bases from J, with 11 bases in between. The CDR3 loop spans 14 amino acids. As DNA, the CDR3 is TGCGCCAGCAGCCAAGACCGGGGAGGGGCTGAAGCTTTCTTT. Its protein product is CASSQDRGGAEAFF.

This clonotype was counted many times. The chain joins TRBV20-1 to TRBJ2-6, with unresolved D. This CDR3 is 14 amino acids long. Between the trimmed V and J ends, which lost 2 bases and 1 base, there was a span of 6 bases. The germline gives CDR1 DFQATT, CDR2 SNEGSKA (reference sequence). The DNA of the CDR3 is TGCAGTGCTAGACCGGGTTCTGGGGCCAACGTCCTGACTTTC. Amino acid sequence: CSARPGSGANVLTF.

This clonotype showed up many times. The chain employs TRBV11-2 and TRBJ2-3, with 7 bases lining up with TRBD2. CDR1 SGHAT and CDR2 FQNNGV come from the germline V gene. The CDR3 runs to 14 residues. Trimming took 8 bases from V and 4 from J; bases not matched to a gene: 9. The CDR3 nucleotides are TGTGCCAGCCGGGGAGGGCTGAGCTCAGATACGCAGTATTTT. This gives the protein CASRGGLSSDTQYF.